The 24 T cell receptor beta chains given below trace back to one sample, sequenced in a study of T-cell reconstitution after alpha-beta-depleted transplantation in children. This sample's TCRbeta library carried unique molecular identifier barcodes. TCRdb reprocessed the PCR reads via MiXCR and lists one record per CDR3 protein. Among over 550,000 distinct CDR3 sequences listed, over 9.5% were seen once. Sequencing was performed on PBMCs from the stem cell graft donor, taken from the stem cell graft. Receptor source: a human donor who donated a stem cell graft to a child with acute myeloid leukemia.

V usage is TRBV5-1 and J usage is TRBJ1-1; 7 positions match TRBD1. This CDR3 has 14 amino acids. The V gene's germline CDR1 is SGHRS and CDR2 YFSETQ. V dropped 3 bases and J dropped 5; count of bases not matched to a gene: 7. The CDR3 loop is CASSSDREGTEAFF. Written as DNA, the CDR3 is TGCGCCAGCAGCTCCGACAGGGAAGGAACTGAAGCTTTCTTT.

This clonotype has a count of ten or more. The gene calls are TRBV6-1 and TRBJ2-2; D gene ambiguous. The V gene's germline CDR1 is MNHNS and CDR2 SASEGT. This CDR3 comprises 15 residues. V gave up 8 bases and J gave up 1 base, with 14 bases separating them. The CDR3 nucleotides are TGTGCCAGCTCCCGTGGTGCAGGGAACACCGGGGAGCTGTTTTTT. This codes for CASSRGAGNTGELFF.

The chain has TRBV7-2 and TRBJ2-3; 7 nucleotides line up with TRBD2. CDR1 SGHTA and CDR2 FQGNSA come from the germline V gene. The CDR3 totals 13 residues. Germline trimming cut 2 bases from V and 14 bases from J; bases unmatched to any gene: 10. The CDR3 DNA follows: TGTGCCAGCAGCTTACAAGGACTAGAGTCGCCGTATTTT. Its translation: CASSLQGLESPYF.

This clonotype was seen more than once but under ten times. The CDR3 here is CSATPSPNQPQHF. The CDR3 nucleotides read TGCAGTGCAACCCCCAGCCCGAATCAGCCCCAGCATTTT. The chain joins TRBV20-1 to TRBJ1-5; D is unresolved. CDR1 is DFQATT, CDR2 SNEGSKA, per germline (reference sequence). Trimming cost V 6 bases and J 4 bases, with 13 bases left between them. The CDR3 consists of 13 residues.

This clonotype was counted many times. V gene TRBV29-1 combines with J gene TRBJ1-1; no definite D call. Germline V CDR1 and CDR2: SQVTM, ANQGSEA. V lost 0 bases and J lost 11, with 13 bases in between. This CDR3 contains 12 residues. CDR3 bases: TGCAGCGTTGAAGATGGAGCGACAAGGGCTTTCTTT. Residues: CSVEDGATRAFF.

V gene TRBV19 combines with J gene TRBJ2-7; TRBD2 might be the D (6 bases). V was clipped by 5 bases and J by 4 bases, with 12 bases between them. The CDR3 contains 13 residues. Germline V gives CDR1 LNHDA, CDR2 SQIVND (reference sequence). The CDR3 is CASSPALAYEQYF. As DNA, the CDR3 is TGTGCCAGTAGTCCTGCACTAGCTTACGAGCAGTACTTC.

This clonotype was counted only a few times. The V and J genes are TRBV7-2 and TRBJ2-5, with D possibly being TRBD2 (6 bases). V lost 1 base and J 4 bases, leaving 10 bases between the germline ends. This CDR3 has 14 residues. The V gene's germline CDR1 is SGHTA and CDR2 FQGNSA. CDR3 in amino acids: CASSLGGNSETQYF. DNA for the CDR3: TGTGCCAGCAGCTTAGGCGGGAATTCAGAGACCCAGTACTTC. The whole variable domain, filled in from reference TRBV7-2 and TRBJ2-5, reads GAGVSQSPSNKVTEKGKDVELRCDPISGHTALYWYRQSLGQGLEFLIYFQGNSAPDKSGLPSDRFSAERTGGSVSTLTIQRTQQEDSAVYLCASSLGGNSETQYFGPGTRLLVL.

In this sample, this clonotype turned up many times. The gene calls are TRBV28 and TRBJ2-3; TRBD1 matches 8 bases. Germline V gene sequence: CDR1 MDHEN, CDR2 SYDVKM. CDR3 size: 15 residues. V shed 5 bases and J 2 bases; nucleotides not matched to a gene: 6. This CDR3 is CASSGQGRNTDTQYF. In DNA form, the CDR3 reads TGTGCCAGCAGTGGACAGGGCCGAAACACAGATACGCAGTATTTT.

V and J are TRBV7-3 and TRBJ2-5; perhaps TRBD1 as D (6 bases). Trimming stripped 5 bases from V and 3 bases from J, with 10 bases between. Germline V CDR1 and CDR2: SGHTA, FQGTGA. The CDR3 covers 13 residues. CDR3 sequence reads: CASSPGVKETQYF. The CDR3 nucleotides read TGTGCCAGCAGCCCAGGGGTCAAAGAGACCCAGTACTTC.

In this sample, this clonotype turned up a few times. The chain combines TRBV5-1 with TRBJ2-1; no clear D gene. Germline CDR1 and CDR2: SGHRS and YFSETQ. V was pared by 5 bases and J by 7 bases, with 22 bases between. The CDR3 runs 16 residues. This CDR3 is CASSRSLPVDRNEQFF. DNA of the CDR3: TGCGCCAGCAGTCGGTCCCTCCCGGTTGATAGGAATGAGCAGTTCTTC.

This chain uses TRBV19 with TRBJ2-7; 7 nucleotides agree with TRBD1. The junction had 10 bases not matched to a gene; V was cut back by 6 bases and J by 5 bases. The CDR3 has 14 residues. Germline V gene data show CDR1 as LNHDA and CDR2 as SQIVND (reference sequence). CDR3 nucleotide sequence: TGTGCCAGTAGCAAAACGGGACAGAGGGACGAGCAGTACTTC. Its translation is CASSKTGQRDEQYF.

Notes on this clonotype: With a much larger clone just one base away, this may be a read error. The rearrangement joins TRBV6-5 to TRBJ2-5, with D uncertain. The CDR3 covers 12 residues. Looked up from germline, CDR1 is MNHEY and CDR2 is SVGAGI. The CDR3: CASSYSLETQHF. The CDR3 region has the DNA TGTGCCAGCAGTTACTCGCTGGAGACCCAGCACTTC.

V gene TRBV20-1 combines with J gene TRBJ2-2; D not resolved. The CDR3 has 13 amino acids. Germline-derived CDR1 and CDR2 are DFQATT and SNEGSKA (reference sequence). Deletions cut 5 bases from V and 1 base from J, with 8 bases between. As DNA, the CDR3 is TGCAGTGCTGTCCAACGGAACACCGGGGAGCTGTTTTTT. Its protein product is CSAVQRNTGELFF.

The V call is TRBV21-1, the J call TRBJ1-5; the table's D call TRBD1 went unverified against the DNA. TRBV21-1 counts as a pseudogene. This CDR3 is 16 amino acids long. The CDR3 protein is CASTPGGLGKIQPQHF. The DNA for the CDR3 is TGTGCCAGCACCCCGGGGGGTCTTGGGAAGATTCAGCCCCAGCATTTT.

This clonotype has ten or more counts. This chain uses TRBV5-1 with TRBJ2-3; D may be TRBD1 or TRBD2 (5 bases each). V was trimmed by 1 base and J by 1 base, leaving 16 bases between them. This CDR3 contains 17 residues. Germline CDR1 and CDR2: SGHRS and YFSETQ. CDR3 region: CASSLRQKRGRTDTQYF. CDR3 sequence (DNA): TGCGCCAGCAGCTTGCGACAGAAAAGGGGACGCACAGATACGCAGTATTTT.

The V and J genes are TRBV30 and TRBJ2-1; D may be TRBD1 (6 bases). V lost 4 bases and J 1 base, leaving 11 bases between the germline ends. This CDR3 has 14 amino acids. The germline V gene has CDR1 GTSNPN and CDR2 SVGIG (reference sequence). In DNA, the CDR3 is TGTGCCTGGAACAGGGCCTTTTCCTACAATGAGCAGTTCTTC. Its translation: CAWNRAFSYNEQFF.

The chain joins TRBV10-3 to TRBJ2-3; 9 bases align to TRBD2. This CDR3 contains 17 residues. Per germline, CDR1 ENHRY and CDR2 SYGVKD. The ends lost 0 bases at V and 5 bases at J; junction bases unmatched: 9. CDR3 nucleotide sequence: TGTGCCATCAGTGAGTCCGTCGGCGGGAGGGCCGGAGATACGCAGTATTTT. This gives the protein CAISESVGGRAGDTQYF.

This clonotype was counted between two and nine times. The chain recombines TRBV12-3 or TRBV12-4 with TRBJ1-5; no clear D. V lost 6 bases, J lost 6 bases, and 9 bases lay in between. This CDR3 is built from 12 residues. The CDR3 DNA sequence: TGTGCCAGCAGCGCGGACGTTCAGCCCCAGCATTTT. It specifies CASSADVQPQHF.

This clonotype was picked up a small number of times. In nucleotides, the CDR3 is TGCAGCGTTGAAGATCTTTTGGGGAGCTCCTACAATGAGCAGTTCTTC. Amino acids: CSVEDLLGSSYNEQFF. V is TRBV29-1 and J is TRBJ2-1, with TRBD2 as a possible D gene (5 bases). The CDR3 length is 16 residues. V lost 0 bases and J 0 bases, leaving 12 bases between the germline ends. Germline CDR1 reads SQVTM; CDR2 reads ANQGSEA.

CDR3 in amino acids: CASSQDGSGAYEQYF. In DNA, the CDR3 is TGCGCCAGCAGCCAAGACGGGTCGGGGGCCTACGAGCAGTACTTC. The V gene is TRBV4-3, the J gene TRBJ2-7; possible D gene TRBD2, 6 bases. Between the trimmed V and J ends, which lost 0 bases and 2 bases, there was a span of 11 bases. In germline, CDR1 is LGHNA, CDR2 YSLEER. This CDR3 is built from 15 residues.

This rearrangement joins TRBV27 to TRBJ2-1; 7 nucleotides align to TRBD1. The ends lost 5 bases at V and 3 bases at J; junction bases unmatched: 7. Per germline, CDR1 MNHEY and CDR2 SMNVEV (reference sequence). The CDR3 contains 15 residues. The CDR3 DNA is TGTGCCAGCAGTACAGGGGCTTTAGGCTACAATGAGCAGTTCTTC. Protein: CASSTGALGYNEQFF.

This clonotype was counted ten times or more. This rearrangement joins TRBV29-1 to TRBJ2-7; 13 bases agree with TRBD2. The CDR3 runs to 13 residues. The germline gives CDR1 SQVTM, CDR2 ANQGSEA. With V trimmed by 6 bases and J by 7 bases, 6 bases remained unmatched. DNA of the CDR3: TGCAGCGTCCTCGGACTAGCGGGAGCGGAGCAGTACTTC. This translates into CSVLGLAGAEQYF.

This clonotype came up a few times. The chain couples TRBV11-1 to TRBJ2-1; 12 nucleotides agree with TRBD2. The length of the CDR3 is 18 residues. Germline assignment: CDR1 SGHAT and CDR2 FQDESV (reference sequence). The V segment lost 5 bases and the J segment 0 bases; nucleotides outside the gene matches: 8. The CDR3 DNA reads as TGTGCCAGCAGCCCGGGACTAGCGGGCCTGATCTCCTACAATGAGCAGTTCTTC. Protein: CASSPGLAGLISYNEQFF.

This clonotype was detected only a few times. The chain recombines TRBV29-1 with TRBJ1-4; D is possibly TRBD1 (5 bases). There are 17 residues in the CDR3. Germline values: CDR1 SQVTM, CDR2 ANQGSEA. The V gene lost 6 bases and the J gene lost 3 bases, with 23 bases spanning the gap. CDR3 coding DNA: TGCAGCGTGGGGCCGGGGCTTATTAAGGGGTCTAATGAAAAACTGTTTTTT. It is translated as CSVGPGLIKGSNEKLFF. Filled out from reference TRBV29-1 and TRBJ1-4, the complete variable domain reads SAVISQKPSRDICQRGTSLTIQCQVDSQVTMMFWYRQQPGQSLTLIATANQGSEATYESGFVIDKFPISRPNLTFSTLTVSNMSPEDSSIYLCSVGPGLIKGSNEKLFFGSGTQLSVL.